The clone carrying this TCR beta chain was observed a few times. Its cognate antigen is unknown. This sample was taken from a study of T cell responses to AZD1222 COVID-19 vaccine. Study-level points and caveats: Most donors were white British and more were female, and clonal diversity was possibly underestimated. When two AZD1222 doses had been given, Spike-specific TCR breadth and depth rose. Just six people given AZD1222 tested seropositive at baseline. All repertoire sampling was performed exclusively after the peak T cell response.

V dropped 3 bases and J dropped 6 bases, with 16 bases sitting between them. This CDR3 comprises 15 residues. Germline V gene data show CDR1 as SGHRS and CDR2 as YFSETQ. TCRdb's copy holds only in-frame clones and misses some; the assay was immunoSEQ multiplex PCR. This table holds about 120,000 clones, 80% to 90% found once. Specimen: peripheral blood, collected on day 0 of AZD1222 vaccination. The chain joins TRBV5-1 to TRBJ1-5; perhaps TRBD1 as D (6 bases). The clonotype comes from an adult in good health. The CDR3 here is CASSSEGGPAQPQHF. For the CDR3, the DNA is TGCGCCAGCAGCTCCGAGGGGGGACCCGCTCAGCCCCAGCATTTT. The full variable domain, rest sourced from reference TRBV5-1 and TRBJ1-5, is KAGVTQTPRYLIKTRGQQVTLSCSPISGHRSVSWYQQTPGQGLQFLFEYFSETQRNKGNFPGRFSGRQFSNSRSEMNVSTLELGDSALYLCASSSEGGPAQPQHFGDGTRLSIL.